This TCR beta chain was identified during a study of beta chain features in type 1 diabetes. Study-wide results and limits: Shorter templates may be favored by PCR, equally so in patients and controls. Patients showed naive, central memory and Treg TCRB repertoires that appeared more similar than those of healthy donors.

All of the isolated RNA was reverse transcribed, so expressed TCRB transcripts were sequenced. Data came from immunoSEQ multiplex PCR; TCRdb stores just in-frame clones and leaves some out. The table lists more than 150,000 clones, 10% to 15% of them singletons. The V gene lost 8 bases and the J gene lost 0 bases, with 16 bases spanning the gap. The germline gives CDR1 MDHEN, CDR2 SYDVKM. The CDR3 extends over 15 amino acids. Turning to this clone: Its target is not known.

The sample was central memory CD4+ T cells from blood. This sequence was found in a woman aged 18-29 years in good health. J is TRBJ1-2 and V is TRBV28; D is undetermined. CDR3 in DNA: TGTGCCAGCCGGAGAACCGGCTATACTAACTATGGCTACACCTTC. Its protein product is CASRRTGYTNYGYTF.